This record concerns one TCR beta chain sequence. Its target antigen remains unknown. No quality values exist for individual bases; no much larger clone is one base distant. PBMCs were isolated by Ficoll-Paque density gradient centrifugation. Sequencer: Illumina NovaSeq 6000. Using 5'RACE with constant-segment primers, TCRalpha and TCRbeta cDNA libraries were constructed, with sample barcodes and unique molecular identifiers added in the process. RNA was extracted from every sample with Trizol reagent. Libraries were amplified in two PCR steps, with a second sample barcode and Illumina TruSeq adapters added in the second step. Libraries were sequenced on an Illumina NovaSeq with 2 x 150 bp paired-end reads. Processing in the source paper ran as follows. Reads were demultiplexed and collapsed into UMI-guided consensus sequences with migec v1.2.7. Using mixcr v2.1.11, the UMI consensuses were aligned to TRA and TRB V and J templates and assembled into clonotypes. Expanded or contracted clonotypes were those called significant by both edgeR and NoisET, with noise models trained on biological replicates. For edgeR calls, a false discovery rate-adjusted p below 0.01 and a log2 fold-change threshold of 1 were applied. As an exploratory analysis of dynamics, max-normalized trajectories of the 1000 most abundant clonotypes were examined by PCA with hierarchical clustering. Separately sequenced CD4+ and CD8+ repertoires were used to assign the CD4 or CD8 phenotype of responding clones. TCRdb took the public reads, trimmed them with fastp at Q25, ran MiXCR for clone calling and kept in-frame beta chains. Duplicate CDR3 protein sequences are folded into a single record with the most common DNA and genes. None of the V and J calls come from the authors' own analysis; TCRdb made them. The sample has about 560,000 distinct CDR3 sequences on record, 15% to 20% of them singletons. The top ten clones comprise approximately 12% of the sample.

From a lookup of the germline V gene, CDR1 and CDR2 are KGHDR and SFDVKD. V loses 2 bases, J loses 7 bases, and the germline ends lie 8 bases apart. The CDR3, cysteine through phenylalanine, is 13 amino acids long. CDR3 DNA is the only sequence kept; it has 39 bases, read in frame from the first base. The data originate from a study of T-cell memory formation after mild COVID-19 (dated by TCRdb to the early 2020s). Looking at the study overall: TCR sequence clusters from the two donors were found to be largely donor specific. T-cell clones expanding and contracting after mild COVID-19 in a couple of donors were tracked by longitudinal TCRalpha and TCRbeta repertoire sequencing. The cohort comprised two young, previously healthy adult volunteers, one female and one male. What the work shows at the level of the full study, not this receptor alone: Contracting CD4+ clones appeared mostly in the CM and EM memory subsets, whereas CD8+ clones were enriched in EMRA. The study included only a couple of mild cases, and larger cohorts that include severe cases with pre-infection samples were judged to be necessary. Balanced CD4/CD8 phenotypes were observed for clones contracting from day 15 to 85, whereas a bias towards CD4+ was observed for a second wave of clones expanding from day 15 to 37. Some responding clones were detected in pre-infection memory, suggesting pre-existing cross-reactive memory T cells joined the SARS-CoV-2 response. Whether the second-wave clones peaking on day 37 were SARS-CoV-2 specific was not confirmed.

The sequenced sample consisted of PBMCs or a T cell subset sorted from them (not recorded which). The receptor was isolated from an adult woman who had mild COVID-19 (a few samples of this study predate the infection). The sample titles of this study are shuffled in the database, so cell type and time point are left out; the donor was told from shared clones. The sequence is built from TRBV24-1 and TRBJ2-1, with the D gene call left open. The CDR3: CATSDSEENEQFF. The sequence in DNA is TGTGCCACCAGTGATTCTGAGGAGAATGAGCAGTTCTTC.